These T cell receptor beta chains were read from a single sample in a study of control samples from healthy donors and cancer patients. Using immunoSEQ multiplex PCR, the repertoire was profiled, and TCRdb retains in-frame clones only, with some absent. Among 110,000 to 150,000 clones listed, about 89% were seen once. Sample: blood. The receptors stem from a man younger than 35 in good health. CDR3s include the opening cysteine and the closing phenylalanine or tryptophan. D genes are given only for firm matches. Size values are once, few and many counts, or a class for expanded clones, and some rows have none.

size,D,J,V,DNA,CDR3
-,TRBD1,TRBJ1-4,TRBV3-1/TRBV3-2,TGTGCCAGCAGCCAAGCGACAGGGAGTTATACTAATGAAAAACTGTTTTTT,CASSQATGSYTNEKLFF
-,-,TRBJ2-2,TRBV5-4,TGTGCCAGCAGCCCCCCAAATCGGGGGTCCGGGGAGCTGTTTTTT,CASSPPNRGSGELFF
-,-,TRBJ1-6,TRBV6-5,TGTGCCAGCAGTTACTACACTAATTCACCCCTCCACTTT,CASSYYTNSPLHF
-,TRBD1,TRBJ1-1,TRBV19,TGTGCCAGTAGTATTGCACAGGGGCTAATGAACACTGAAGCTTTCTTT,CASSIAQGLMNTEAFF
-,-,TRBJ2-7,TRBV10-1,TGCGCCAGCATCTCGATCTGGGGGGGGCGCGTTGCCTACGAGCAGTACTTC,CASISIWGGRVAYEQYF
-,TRBD1,TRBJ1-6,TRBV27,TGTGCCAGCAGTCTGACAGGGTGGTCACCCCTCCACTTT,CASSLTGWSPLHF
-,-,TRBJ1-2,TRBV9,TGTGCCAGCAACACAGAGGGAATTTATGGCTACACCTTC,CASNTEGIYGYTF
-,-,TRBJ1-5,TRBV7-8,TGTGCCAGCAGCTCATCACGAGGACAGTCCGTTGGGAGCAATCAGCCCCAGCATTTT,CASSSSRGQSVGSNQPQHF
-,-,TRBJ2-1,TRBV7-2,TGTGCCAGCAGCTTAGTAGTGACAGGAGAGCAGTTCTTC,CASSLVVTGEQFF
-,-,TRBJ2-2,TRBV4-1,TGCGCCAGCAGCCCCAACAGCTTTAGGGGGGCTGTCGGGGAGCTGTTTTTT,CASSPNSFRGAVGELFF
-,-,TRBJ1-2,TRBV6-5,TGTGCCAGCAGGATGGGACAACTCTATGGCTACACCTTC,CASRMGQLYGYTF
-,-,TRBJ1-5,TRBV19,TGTGCCAGTAGTATTTTAAGCAGGGTGGATCAGCCCCAGCATTTT,CASSILSRVDQPQHF
-,-,TRBJ1-4,TRBV6-1,TGTGCCAGCAGTGAATTTTCGGGTGGGAATGAAAAACTGTTTTTT,CASSEFSGGNEKLFF
-,-,TRBJ2-4,TRBV6-1,TGTGCCAGCAGTGAACAGGGTAACATTCAGTACTTC,CASSEQGNIQYF
medium-sized,-,TRBJ2-7,TRBV7-2,TGTGCCAGCAGCCCTAAACAGGGTTCTGCCTACGAGCAGTACTTC,CASSPKQGSAYEQYF
-,-,TRBJ1-2,TRBV6-5,TGTGCCAGCAGTTACTCGAGGGGGATGAGTAACTATGGCTACACCTTC,CASSYSRGMSNYGYTF
-,-,TRBJ2-4,TRBV5-1,TGCGCCAGCAGCTTGGGATGGGTAGGGAACATTCAGTACTTC,CASSLGWVGNIQYF
-,-,TRBJ1-2,TRBV6-4,TGTGCCAGCAAGGAAGATGGCTACACCTTC,CASKEDGYTF
once,TRBD2,TRBJ2-1,TRBV5-6,TGTGCCAGCAGCTTGTCTCGTCTTAGGCTAGCGGCCAATGAGCAGTTCTTC,CASSLSRLRLAANEQFF
-,-,TRBJ2-5,TRBV7-7,TGTGCCAGCAGCCCGAGGTTCAGGGAAGACCAAGAGACCCAGTACTTC,CASSPRFREDQETQYF
-,TRBD2,TRBJ2-7,TRBV2,TGTGCCAGCAGTCCCCCTCTAGCGGGGGGGTCCTACGAGCAGTACTTC,CASSPPLAGGSYEQYF
-,-,TRBJ1-4,TRBV19,TGTGCCAGTAGTACGACAGCGTCTAATGAAAAACTGTTTTTT,CASSTTASNEKLFF
few,-,TRBJ1-2,TRBV28,TGTGCCAGCAGTTTTATCACGGGCTCGCGGGGCTACACCTTC,CASSFITGSRGYTF
-,TRBD1,TRBJ2-3,TRBV18,TGTGCCAGCTCACCTCCGGGACAGGGGGCAGATACGCAGTATTTT,CASSPPGQGADTQYF
-,-,TRBJ1-6,TRBV5-4,TGTGCCAGCAGCTTGGTGGGGAATTCACCCCTCCACTTT,CASSLVGNSPLHF
-,TRBD2,TRBJ2-1,TRBV19,TGTGCCAGTAGCTGGGTTAGCGGGGGACCGGATGAGCAGTTCTTC,CASSWVSGGPDEQFF
-,TRBD1,TRBJ1-1,TRBV7-9,TGTGCCAGCAGACGTGACAGGGGGCGGACAGAGTACACTGAAGCTTTCTTT,CASRRDRGRTEYTEAFF
-,TRBD1,TRBJ1-4,TRBV7-9,TGTGCCAGCAGCTTAGCACGGGACAGGGTTACTAATGAAAAACTGTTTTTT,CASSLARDRVTNEKLFF
-,-,TRBJ2-7,TRBV14,TGTGCCAGCAGCCCTAGAAGCTACGAGCAGTACTTC,CASSPRSYEQYF
-,-,TRBJ2-3,TRBV10-2,TGCGCCAGCACTTCCCGCGGCCTCACAGATACGCAGTATTTT,CASTSRGLTDTQYF
-,TRBD1,TRBJ1-4,TRBV9,TGTGCCAGCAGCCCTTCGACAGGGGTTTCAGAAAAACTGTTTTTT,CASSPSTGVSEKLFF
-,-,TRBJ2-3,TRBV21-1,TGTGCCAGCAGCAAACTGCCCACTAGCGGGGGGGCAACTCATACGCAGTATTTT,CASSKLPTSGGATHTQYF
-,TRBD1,TRBJ1-5,TRBV19,TGTGCCAGTATTGAGGGGGCGGGCAATCAGCCCCAGCATTTT,CASIEGAGNQPQHF
-,TRBD1,TRBJ1-6,TRBV6-6,TGTGCCAGCAGTACGACAGGGAGGGGTTCACCCCTCCACTTT,CASSTTGRGSPLHF
-,TRBD2,TRBJ2-3,TRBV6-5,TGTGCCAGCCGGACTAGCGGGGGGACAGATACGCAGTATTTT,CASRTSGGTDTQYF
-,TRBD1,TRBJ2-1,TRBV4-3,TGCGCCAGCAGCCAAGCCATGCGACAGGGCGGGAATGAGCAGTTCTTC,CASSQAMRQGGNEQFF
-,-,TRBJ1-1,TRBV7-8,TGTGCCAGCAGCGTCTCCGGGACGAACACTGAAGCTTTCTTT,CASSVSGTNTEAFF
-,-,TRBJ1-3,TRBV9,TGTGCCAGCAGCCCAGACATATCGGGAAACACCATATATTTT,CASSPDISGNTIYF
few,-,TRBJ2-5,TRBV6-2/TRBV6-3,TGTGCCAGCAGTTACTCCCTCCAGACCCAGTACTTC,CASSYSLQTQYF
-,TRBD1,TRBJ1-6,TRBV11-2,TGTGCCAGCAGCCGGGACAGGGGATGGTCACCCCTCCACTTT,CASSRDRGWSPLHF
-,-,TRBJ1-4,TRBV10-2,TGCGCCAGCAGTGAGTCGATGCTCGGACTAACTAATGAAAAACTGTTTTTT,CASSESMLGLTNEKLFF
-,-,TRBJ2-3,TRBV29-1,TGCAGCGTTCCCTGGGGGGTGAGCACAGATACGCAGTATTTT,CSVPWGVSTDTQYF
-,-,TRBJ1-1,TRBV28,TGTGCCAGCAGTTACCCCTCCGAGGCTGAAGCTTTCTTT,CASSYPSEAEAFF
-,-,TRBJ1-3,TRBV9,TGTGCCAGCAGCCCCCCCGGGACAAGAAACACCATATATTTT,CASSPPGTRNTIYF
-,-,TRBJ2-1,TRBV7-3,TGTGCCAGCAGCCGTGAGGGGCTGGACAATGAGCAGTTCTTC,CASSREGLDNEQFF
-,TRBD2,TRBJ2-7,TRBV9,TGTGCCAGCAGCCCCCAGGGTAGCGGGGGGTTCGGCGAGCAGTACTTC,CASSPQGSGGFGEQYF
-,TRBD2,TRBJ2-1,TRBV7-3,TGTGCCAGCAGCTTATCGGGACTAAACAATGAGCAGTTCTTC,CASSLSGLNNEQFF
-,-,TRBJ2-7,TRBV19,TGTGCCAGTAGTATGTCGGGGGATTTCTACGAGCAGTACTTC,CASSMSGDFYEQYF
once,-,TRBJ2-2,TRBV7-9,TGTGCCAGCAGCCCCGGCACCGGGGAGCTGTTTTTT,CASSPGTGELFF
-,TRBD1,TRBJ2-1,TRBV18,TGTGCCAGCTCACCACGGGACAGGAGCTCCTACAATGAGCAGTTCTTC,CASSPRDRSSYNEQFF
once,-,TRBJ2-7,TRBV3-1/TRBV3-2,TGTGCCAGCAGCCAAGTGAGGGGATACGAGCAGTACTTC,CASSQVRGYEQYF
-,TRBD1,TRBJ2-2,TRBV2,TGTGCCAGCAGTCCGGACAGGGGAATTACCGGGGAGCTGTTTTTT,CASSPDRGITGELFF
-,-,TRBJ2-4,TRBV30,TGTGCCTGGAGCACGGGGGTACCCTTAAGGAACATTCAGTACTTC,CAWSTGVPLRNIQYF
-,-,TRBJ2-5,TRBV9,TGTGCCAGCAGCGTGATAGGCGAGACCCAGTACTTC,CASSVIGETQYF
-,TRBD1,TRBJ1-3,TRBV10-3,TGTGCCATCATGGACAGGGCCTCTGGAAACACCATATATTTT,CAIMDRASGNTIYF
-,-,TRBJ2-7,TRBV30,TGTGCCTGGAGTGATGACAGACCTTGGGGGTACGAGCAGTACTTC,CAWSDDRPWGYEQYF
-,TRBD1,TRBJ2-5,TRBV5-4,TGTGCCAGCAGCTTGAGACAGGGGGCGAAAGAGACCCAGTACTTC,CASSLRQGAKETQYF
-,TRBD1,TRBJ2-7,TRBV28,TGTGCCAGCAGTTTACGGCCAGGGGGCGGCTACGAGCAGTACTTC,CASSLRPGGGYEQYF
-,-,TRBJ1-1,TRBV19,TGTGCCAGTAGTATAGGACAGAACACTGAAGCTTTCTTT,CASSIGQNTEAFF